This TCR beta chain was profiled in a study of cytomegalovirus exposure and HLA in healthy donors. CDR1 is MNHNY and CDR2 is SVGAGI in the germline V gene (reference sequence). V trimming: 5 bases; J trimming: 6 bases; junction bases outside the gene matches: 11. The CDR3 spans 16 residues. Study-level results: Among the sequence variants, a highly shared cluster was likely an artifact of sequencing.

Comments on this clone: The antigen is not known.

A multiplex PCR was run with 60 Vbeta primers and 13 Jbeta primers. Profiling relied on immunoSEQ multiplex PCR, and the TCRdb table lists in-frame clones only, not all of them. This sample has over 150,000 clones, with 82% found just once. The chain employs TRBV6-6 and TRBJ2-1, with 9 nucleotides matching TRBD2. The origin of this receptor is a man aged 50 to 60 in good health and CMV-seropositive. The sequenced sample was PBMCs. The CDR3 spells CASSPLAGRGGNEQFF. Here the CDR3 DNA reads TGTGCCAGCAGTCCCCTAGCGGGACGAGGGGGCAATGAGCAGTTCTTC.